This TCR beta chain was documented in a study of blood T cell repertoires in COVID-19 (dated by TCRdb to the early 2020s). Looking at the study overall: Collaborator samples came from the United States, Italy and Spain and covered acute and convalescent phases of COVID-19. The prospective study material was composed of cDNA or gDNA derived from T cells, B-cell-depleted T cells, or PBMCs. The dataset comprised deeply sampled blood TCRbeta repertoires from subjects exposed to, actively infected with, or recovered from COVID-19. The repertoires were released in a freely available public database meant as a resource for research on the immune response to SARS-CoV-2. Samples came from the ongoing ImmuneRACE study (first 160 participants) plus 1,254 subjects from 6 global collaborators. Sample metadata almost always included a de-identified subject ID, COVID-19 status, age in years and sex. HLA class I and class II types, where available, came from metadata supplied by the sample provider rather than from assay-based typing. Paper-wide results and their limitations: Clinical and demographic metadata were provided uncurated, with the amount varying by source and participant.

Whole blood was collected in K2EDTA tubes by collaborating institutions according to the institutions' own protocols. For TCRbeta analysis, collaborators shipped samples as frozen whole blood, isolated PBMCs, or DNA extracted from either of those sample types. TCRbeta CDR3 regions were amplified from genomic DNA by means of the immunoSEQ Assay, a bias-controlled multiplex PCR. Turning to the authors' computational methods: The number of nucleated cells in each sample was estimated from the amplification of reference gene primers within the assay. To quantify the absolute abundance of each unique TCRbeta CDR3 rearrangement, sequence reads were collapsed and filtered. For each sample, productive Simpson clonality was calculated as the square root of Simpson's diversity index over productive rearrangements. Entries here come from immuneACCESS through TCRdb and include only in-frame sequences with V and J called. Some clones fail to appear in such tables; in the studies checked, an unresolved V gene covers under half of the shortfall, and the cause of the remainder is unknown. From that table come the V and J calls and clone size; the DNA was used to work out D and trimming. The sample has around 140,000 clones on record, around 82% of them singletons. The ten largest clonotypes hold about 40% of the sample.

Trimming takes 0 bases off V and 4 bases off J; junction bases not matched to a gene: 5. Including cysteine and phenylalanine, the CDR3 has 14 amino acids. Kept here is only the CDR3 DNA, which spans 42 bases and is read in frame from base 1. The germline V gene (reference sequence) yields GTSNPN for CDR1 and SVGIG for CDR2. A remark on this clone: The antigen it binds to is not known. No much larger clone is present one base from it, and per-base qualities are unavailable.

Material for sequencing was peripheral blood. The clonotype was recovered from a human donor in a cohort sampled during active COVID-19. The rearrangement combines TRBV30 with TRBJ1-2, and TRBD1 aligns with 7 junction nucleotides. The CDR3 protein sequence reads: CAWSVAGGIYGYTF. The nucleotide sequence reads as follows: TGTGCCTGGAGTGTAGCAGGGGGAATCTATGGCTACACCTTC.